This passage covers 19 T cell receptor beta chains from one sample sequenced in a study of cytomegalovirus exposure and HLA in healthy donors. The repertoire was sequenced with immunoSEQ multiplex PCR; TCRdb's copy has only in-frame clones and lacks some. Here the sample spans under 100,000 clones, 95% to 98% being singletons. The sequencing sample was made of PBMCs. The receptors shown here come from a man aged 18 to 30 in good health and CMV-seronegative.

The rearrangement uses TRBV27 and TRBJ2-7; 13 nucleotides agree with TRBD2. Germline V CDR1 and CDR2: MNHEY, SMNVEV (reference sequence). V gave up 5 bases and J gave up 9 bases; unmatched junction bases: 7. This CDR3 is built from 14 residues. The CDR3 loop is CASSLGLAGTVQYV. CDR3 nucleotide sequence: TGTGCCAGCAGTCTGGGACTAGCGGGAACAGTGCAGTACGTC.

The chain is built from TRBV6-6 and TRBJ2-3, with D unresolved. Per the germline V gene, CDR1 is MNHNY and CDR2 is SVGAGI (reference sequence). Trimming pared 5 bases from V and 6 bases from J, leaving 15 bases between. This CDR3 is 14 amino acids long. The CDR3 nucleotides are TGTGCCAGCAGTCCCCCTGGCACCTCGGATACGCAGTATTTT. It is translated as CASSPPGTSDTQYF.

The J gene is TRBJ2-7, the V gene TRBV7-3; a weak D match, TRBD1 (5 bases). Between the trimmed V and J ends, which lost 2 bases and 4 bases, there was a span of 9 bases. The CDR3 runs 13 residues. The germline V gene encodes CDR1 SGHTA and CDR2 FQGTGA. The CDR3: CASSLDSHYEQYF. The DNA of the CDR3 is TGTGCCAGCAGCTTAGACAGCCATTACGAGCAGTACTTC. Combining the CDR3 with reference TRBV7-3 and TRBJ2-7 gives the whole variable domain GAGVSQTPSNKVTEKGKYVELRCDPISGHTALYWYRQSLGQGPEFLIYFQGTGAADDSGLPNDRFFAVRPEGSVSTLKIQRTERGDSAVYLCASSLDSHYEQYFGPGTRLTVT.

The CDR3 is CASSFGGSRNEQFF. Written as DNA, the CDR3 is TGTGCCAGCAGTTTCGGGGGGAGTCGGAATGAGCAGTTCTTC. The rearrangement uses TRBV27 and TRBJ2-1, with 7 bases fitting TRBD2. After removal of 3 bases from V and 7 bases from J, the junction contained 6 bases not matched to a gene. The CDR3 is made up of 14 amino acids. CDR1 is MNHEY, CDR2 SMNVEV, per germline (reference sequence).

This rearrangement joins TRBV9 to TRBJ2-5, with 7 positions matching TRBD1. Losses at the gene ends were 4 bases for V and 4 bases for J; bases not matched to a gene: 10. CDR3 length: 15 amino acids. Germline V gene data show CDR1 as SGDLS and CDR2 as YYNGEE. In DNA form, the CDR3 reads TGTGCCAGCAGCCCTTCTAGGGGGCGCATAGAGACCCAGTACTTC. Protein: CASSPSRGRIETQYF.

This chain links TRBV6-5 with TRBJ2-1; 7 positions agree with TRBD1. CDR3 length: 15 amino acids. V trimming: 6 bases; J trimming: 7 bases; junction bases outside the gene matches: 12. Looked up from germline, CDR1 is MNHEY and CDR2 is SVGAGI. The CDR3 region is CASSTPGQARNEQFF. CDR3 nucleotide sequence: TGTGCCAGCAGCACCCCCGGACAGGCCCGGAATGAGCAGTTCTTC.

This rearrangement joins TRBV6-4 to TRBJ2-3; TRBD2 matches at 14 bases. This CDR3 comprises 17 residues. The germline V gene has CDR1 MRHNA and CDR2 SNTAGT. The V segment lost 6 bases and the J segment 3 bases; nucleotides outside the gene matches: 8. The CDR3 spells CASSSGTSGSGTDTQYF. The CDR3 coding sequence is TGTGCCAGCAGCTCCGGGACTAGCGGGAGCGGGACAGATACGCAGTATTTT.

This sequence joins TRBV2 and TRBJ2-5; TRBD1 is a possible D gene (5 bases). Germline CDR1 and CDR2: SNHLY and FYNNEI. Trimming removed 0 bases from V and 5 bases from J, with 16 bases in between. This CDR3 spans 16 amino acids. The CDR3 reads CASSEALGAAAETQYF. The CDR3 DNA reads TGTGCCAGCAGTGAAGCGCTTGGGGCAGCCGCGGAGACCCAGTACTTC.

The chain combines TRBV28 with TRBJ2-7; tentative D call: TRBD2 (5 bases). V lost 6 bases to trimming and J lost 3 bases, with 15 bases between them. The germline V gene encodes CDR1 MDHEN and CDR2 SYDVKM. The CDR3 contains 14 residues. The CDR3 spells CASSARGTNYEQYF. The DNA for the CDR3 is TGTGCCAGCAGCGCCCGGGGAACAAACTACGAGCAGTACTTC.

This chain links TRBV27 with TRBJ1-6, with a tentative D call TRBD1 (6 bases). Germline CDR1 is MNHEY and CDR2 is SMNVEV (reference sequence). The CDR3 has 15 amino acids. V was clipped by 4 bases and J by 5 bases, with 12 bases between them. Here the CDR3 reads CASSSDDRNNSPLHF. Written as DNA, the CDR3 is TGTGCCAGCAGTTCCGACGACAGGAATAATTCACCCCTCCACTTT.

The rearrangement uses TRBV15 and TRBJ1-2; D is undetermined. V dropped 4 bases and J dropped 2 bases, with 8 bases sitting between them. The CDR3 sequence is 13 residues long. Germline V gene sequence: CDR1 LNHNV, CDR2 YYDKDF (reference sequence). CDR3 DNA: TGTGCCACCAGCAATCGTGAGAACTATGGCTACACCTTC. This sequence encodes CATSNRENYGYTF.

This clone was counted between two and nine times. Written as DNA, the CDR3 is TGTGCCAGCAGTTTCGACGAGGCCGGGGAGCTGTTTTTT. It yields the protein CASSFDEAGELFF. The genes are TRBV27 and TRBJ2-2, with D unclear. The germline V gene has CDR1 MNHEY and CDR2 SMNVEV (reference sequence). The V and J ends lost 3 bases and 6 bases respectively, with 8 bases between them. There are 13 residues in the CDR3.

The chain carries TRBV6-1 and TRBJ1-5, with a possible D match to TRBD1 (5 bases). This CDR3 has 17 residues. The V end was cut by 2 bases, the J end by 3 bases, with 17 bases between. Per germline, CDR1 MNHNS and CDR2 SASEGT. CDR3 sequence reads: CASSEHWGRDTNQPQHF. CDR3 in DNA: TGTGCCAGCAGTGAACATTGGGGCAGGGATACCAATCAGCCCCAGCATTTT.

This sequence joins TRBV4-1 and TRBJ2-1, with 7 bases lining up with TRBD1. The CDR3 sequence is 14 residues long. Germline assignment: CDR1 MGHRA and CDR2 YSYEKL. V lost 1 base and J lost 7; bases outside the gene matches: 4. CDR3 sequence (DNA): TGCGCCAGCAGCCAAGTCGGCAGGGGGAATGAGCAGTTCTTC. Protein: CASSQVGRGNEQFF.

The chain uses TRBV27 and TRBJ2-1, with 9 bases aligning to TRBD1. Trimming cost V 8 bases and J 10 bases; bases outside gene matches: 6. Germline V lookup: CDR1 MNHEY, CDR2 SMNVEV (reference sequence). CDR3 length: 12 amino acids. The CDR3 nucleotides read TGTGCCAGCGGGACAGGGAGTGGCGAGCAGTTCTTC. Protein: CASGTGSGEQFF.

The chain combines TRBV6-1 with TRBJ2-3; D may be TRBD1 or TRBD2 (7 bases each). The CDR3 extends over 14 amino acids. Germline loops: CDR1 MNHNS, CDR2 SASEGT. The CDR3 DNA reads as TGTGCGAGCGGGGACAGCATTACGACAGATACGCAGTATTTT. Protein product: CASGDSITTDTQYF.

The chain uses TRBV5-4 and TRBJ1-2, with 7 bases that match TRBD1. Per the germline V gene, CDR1 is SGHNT and CDR2 is YYREEE (reference sequence). This CDR3 is 16 amino acids long. V dropped 1 base and J dropped 4; count of bases not matched to a gene: 10. In DNA form, the CDR3 reads TGTGCCAGCAGCTTGCCTCGGACAGGCGTCAGCTATGGCTACACCTTC. It codes for CASSLPRTGVSYGYTF. Drawing the rest from reference TRBV5-4 and TRBJ1-2, the complete variable domain is ETGVTQSPTHLIKTRGQQVTLRCSSQSGHNTVSWYQQALGQGPQFIFQYYREEENGRGNFPPRFSGLQFPNYSSELNVNALELDDSALYLCASSLPRTGVSYGYTFGSGTRLTVV.

The rearrangement joins TRBV27 to TRBJ1-4, with D perhaps TRBD1 (6 bases). The V and J ends lost 7 bases and 8 bases respectively, with 17 bases between them. The CDR3 is 14 amino acids. CDR1 is MNHEY and CDR2 is SMNVEV in the germline V gene (reference sequence). CDR3 DNA sequence: TGTGCCAGCAAAATCGGGAGGGGGAACGAAAAACTGTTTTTT. Its translation is CASKIGRGNEKLFF.

This chain uses TRBV29-1 with TRBJ2-5; maybe TRBD2 (6 bases). Trimming removed 5 bases at V and 2 bases at J, with 15 bases between. Germline lookup yields CDR1 SQVTM and CDR2 ANQGSEA. This CDR3 is 14 amino acids long. The CDR3 reads CSVTGIAEQETQYF. CDR3 sequence (DNA): TGCAGCGTTACGGGTATAGCGGAACAAGAGACCCAGTACTTC.